This T cell receptor (beta chain) is drawn from a study of cytomegalovirus exposure and HLA in healthy donors. Findings and limits, study-wide: At a 0.05 false discovery rate, a later analysis found some 18,000 TCR beta sequences to be associated with HLA alleles. An analysis done earlier found most TCR beta V segments productive about 87% or about 30% of the time.

The PCR contained 60 Vbeta and 13 Jbeta primers. The repertoire was sequenced with immunoSEQ multiplex PCR; TCRdb's copy has only in-frame clones and lacks some. The sample includes over 130,000 clones, 55% to 70% of them seen just once. Unmatched junction bases numbered 9, after V lost 7 bases and J lost 9 bases. Germline loops: CDR1 MNHEY, CDR2 SMNVEV (reference sequence). CDR3 length: 16 residues. On this clone: Its antigen is still unknown.

The clonotype was recovered from a woman in her fifties or sixties in good health and CMV-seropositive. The V call is TRBV27, the J call TRBJ2-1; 16 bases match TRBD2. Sequencing input: PBMCs. CDR3 nucleotides: TGTGCCAGCACCCCGAGGGGACTAGCGGGAGGGAGTGAGCAGTTCTTC. Its translation is CASTPRGLAGGSEQFF.